These 32 T cell receptor beta chains were sequenced from one sample in a study of neurological immune-mediated disorders. TCRdb reprocessed the 5' RACE reads via MiXCR and lists one record per CDR3 protein. The sample includes under 90,000 distinct CDR3 sequences, approximately 10% of them seen just once. Time point noted: longitudinal time-point 1 (baseline). Sequenced: PBMCs. Receptor source: a young man in good health.

The chain uses TRBV20-1 and TRBJ2-1, with 8 bases that match TRBD1. Per the germline V gene, CDR1 is DFQATT and CDR2 is SNEGSKA (reference sequence). This CDR3 comprises 12 residues. Losses at the gene ends were 7 bases for V and 9 bases for J; bases not matched to a gene: 8. The CDR3 DNA is TGCAGTGTGCGACAGGGGAAGGGTGAGCAGTTCTTC. Translated, it gives CSVRQGKGEQFF.

The chain combines TRBV7-3 with TRBJ2-7; 10 positions agree with TRBD2. Trimming at V came to 2 bases and at J to 2 bases, leaving 3 bases not matched to a gene. CDR3 length: 15 amino acids. Germline CDR1 reads SGHTA; CDR2 reads FQGTGA. CDR3 residues: CASSLGAGGAYEQYF. The CDR3 DNA reads as TGTGCCAGCAGCTTAGGAGCGGGAGGGGCCTACGAGCAGTACTTC.

The rearrangement links TRBV27 to TRBJ1-1; D may be TRBD1 (6 bases). This CDR3 region has 17 residues. Trimming cost V 1 base and J 2 bases, with 17 bases left between them. CDR1 and CDR2 from the germline V gene are MNHEY and SMNVEV (reference sequence). The CDR3 coding sequence is TGTGCCAGCAGTTTATTTCCGGGGGCACAGAGCAACACTGAAGCTTTCTTT. Its translation is CASSLFPGAQSNTEAFF.

This clonotype was seen repeatedly, ten times or more. The rearrangement links TRBV7-9 to TRBJ1-2; TRBD1 matches 7 bases. V shed 0 bases and J 3 bases; nucleotides not matched to a gene: 7. Germline-derived CDR1 and CDR2 are SEHNR and FQNEAQ (reference sequence). The CDR3 loop spans 16 amino acids. The CDR3, as DNA: TGTGCCAGCAGCTTAGCCGACAGGGCCTCGGACTATGGCTACACCTTC. Its protein is CASSLADRASDYGYTF.

This clonotype was observed many times. The V and J genes are TRBV5-1 and TRBJ2-7, with D unresolved. The germline gives CDR1 SGHRS, CDR2 YFSETQ. The germline V and J ends were trimmed by 4 bases and 2 bases, with 7 bases remaining between them. The CDR3 extends over 12 amino acids. CDR3 nucleotides: TGCGCCAGCAGCCACGGAGCCTACGAGCAGTACTTC. This encodes CASSHGAYEQYF.

There are many counts of this clonotype. The chain recombines TRBV10-3 with TRBJ2-7; 9 bases are shared with TRBD1. This CDR3 comprises 13 residues. The V segment lost 5 bases and the J segment 4 bases; nucleotides outside the gene matches: 3. Germline CDR1 reads ENHRY; CDR2 reads SYGVKD. In nucleotides, the CDR3 is TGTGCCATCAGTCCGGGACAGGGTTACGAGCAGTACTTC. As protein: CAISPGQGYEQYF.

This clonotype was detected many times. The V and J genes are TRBV12-3 or TRBV12-4 and TRBJ2-4; D is unclear. V shed 3 bases and J shed 1 base, with 13 bases lying between them. CDR3 length: 16 residues. The CDR3 DNA is TGTGCCAGCAGTTTGGGTGCAAGGGTTGCCAAAAACATTCAGTACTTC. Protein: CASSLGARVAKNIQYF.

The rearrangement uses TRBV3-1 and TRBJ2-7; D is unresolved. CDR3 length equals 15 residues. Per the germline V gene, CDR1 is LGHDT and CDR2 is YNNKEL (reference sequence). Trimming cost V 8 bases and J 5 bases, with 22 bases left between them. CDR3 residues: CASGPGPGARDEQYF. CDR3 sequence (DNA): TGTGCCAGCGGTCCGGGCCCCGGAGCCCGCGACGAGCAGTACTTC.

This clonotype was recorded at least ten times. The gene calls are TRBV28 and TRBJ2-5; 8 nucleotides match TRBD1. V shed 5 bases, J shed 2 bases, and the junction held 4 bases outside the gene matches. Germline CDR1 and CDR2: MDHEN and SYDVKM. The CDR3 has 14 amino acids. The CDR3 sequence: CASSLQGVQETQYF. The CDR3 DNA reads TGTGCCAGCAGTCTACAGGGGGTTCAAGAGACCCAGTACTTC.

This clonotype was counted ten times or more. V and J are TRBV9 and TRBJ2-3, with no clear D. The CDR3 covers 14 residues. V was shortened by 0 bases and J by 1 base, with 6 bases between the two germline ends. Germline V gives CDR1 SGDLS, CDR2 YYNGEE. The CDR3 region is CASSVGGRTDTQYF. CDR3 nucleotide sequence: TGTGCCAGCAGCGTAGGTGGTCGCACAGATACGCAGTATTTT.

There are many counts of this clonotype. The gene calls are TRBV24-1 and TRBJ2-1, with TRBD1 as a possible D gene (6 bases). This CDR3 spans 16 amino acids. The germline V gene encodes CDR1 KGHDR and CDR2 SFDVKD. The V end lost 5 bases, the J end lost 5 bases, and 18 bases lay between the germline ends. CDR3 nucleotide sequence: TGTGCCACCAGTGCCCCGGACAGCCGCATCAACAATGAGCAGTTCTTC. This codes for CATSAPDSRINNEQFF.

There are many counts of this clonotype. The gene calls are TRBV28 and TRBJ2-7, with D possibly being TRBD1 (6 bases). Germline V CDR1 and CDR2: MDHEN, SYDVKM. The CDR3 consists of 14 residues. V was cut by 7 bases and J by 5 bases, with 18 bases left in between. In DNA, the CDR3 is TGTGCCAGCACCATCCCTGGGACATGGAACGAGCAGTACTTC. Protein sequence: CASTIPGTWNEQYF.

This clonotype was counted many times. The chain joins TRBV29-1 to TRBJ1-1; D ambiguous. Trimming removed 4 bases from V and 1 base from J, with 7 bases in between. CDR1 and CDR2 (germline): SQVTM, ANQGSEA. The CDR3 has 12 residues. CDR3 sequence (DNA): TGCAGCGTTGGACAACCGAACACTGAAGCTTTCTTT. It yields the protein CSVGQPNTEAFF.

This clonotype was found many times. The V and J genes are TRBV12-3 or TRBV12-4 and TRBJ2-1, with D possibly being TRBD1 or TRBD2 (5 bases each). The CDR3 sequence is 13 residues long. V was cut by 8 bases and J by 2 bases, with 10 bases left in between. CDR3 coding DNA: TGTGCCAGCCGTTGGGGGACCTACAATGAGCAGTTCTTC. It is translated as CASRWGTYNEQFF.

This clonotype was recorded many times. V and J are TRBV5-1 and TRBJ2-7, with TRBD2 as a possible D gene (6 bases). This CDR3 is built from 13 residues. V was cut by 4 bases and J by 5 bases, with 13 bases left in between. CDR1 SGHRS and CDR2 YFSETQ come from the germline V gene. The CDR3 sequence: CASSAVGEDEQYF. The CDR3 DNA reads as TGCGCCAGCAGCGCCGTGGGGGAGGACGAGCAGTACTTC. The full variable domain, rest sourced from reference TRBV5-1 and TRBJ2-7, is KAGVTQTPRYLIKTRGQQVTLSCSPISGHRSVSWYQQTPGQGLQFLFEYFSETQRNKGNFPGRFSGRQFSNSRSEMNVSTLELGDSALYLCASSAVGEDEQYFGPGTRLTVT.

In its sample, this clonotype was seen many times. The chain couples TRBV5-1 to TRBJ2-1, with TRBD2 matching over 10 bases. From germline, CDR1 is SGHRS and CDR2 YFSETQ. Unmatched junction bases numbered 8, after V lost 4 bases and J lost 7 bases. The CDR3 runs 15 residues. The CDR3 coding sequence is TGCGCCAGCAGCCCCTCAGCGGGAGGGCCGAATGAGCAGTTCTTC. Translation gives CASSPSAGGPNEQFF.

The CDR3 region has the DNA TGTGCCAGCTCACCCACGAAAACAGATACGCAGTATTTT. It translates to CASSPTKTDTQYF. The chain joins TRBV18 to TRBJ2-3; D is undetermined. The CDR3 is 13 amino acids. The V gene lost 3 bases and the J gene lost 3 bases, with 7 bases spanning the gap. Germline assignment: CDR1 KGHSH and CDR2 LQKENI. The whole variable domain, filled in from reference TRBV18 and TRBJ2-3, reads NAGVMQNPRHLVRRRGQEARLRCSPMKGHSHVYWYRQLPEEGLKFMVYLQKENIIDESGMPKERFSAEFPKEGPSILRIQQVVRGDSAAYFCASSPTKTDTQYFGPGTRLTVL.

This clonotype was counted many times. The chain employs TRBV6-1 and TRBJ1-5; weak D call: TRBD1 (6 bases). Germline lookup yields CDR1 MNHNS and CDR2 SASEGT. Trimming stripped 6 bases from V and 2 bases from J, with 11 bases between. The CDR3 totals 14 residues. The CDR3 is CASSYREGNQPQHF. Here the CDR3 DNA reads TGTGCCAGCAGCTACAGGGAGGGCAATCAGCCCCAGCATTTT.

The sample holds many counts of this clonotype. V usage is TRBV9 and J usage is TRBJ2-5, with D possibly called TRBD1 or TRBD2 (6 bases each). Per germline, CDR1 SGDLS and CDR2 YYNGEE. Deletions cut 4 bases from V and 5 bases from J, with 18 bases between. The CDR3 has 15 amino acids. For the CDR3, the DNA is TGTGCCAGCAGCAGACAGGACGGACGGGGGGAGACCCAGTACTTC. It translates to CASSRQDGRGETQYF.

This clonotype turned up a few times. The CDR3 protein is CASSDSGGVTDTQYF. CDR3 DNA: TGTGCCAGCAGTGACTCGGGGGGCGTCACAGATACGCAGTATTTT. The chain has TRBV6-4 and TRBJ2-3; the D gene could be TRBD1 or TRBD2 (6 bases each). From germline, CDR1 is MRHNA and CDR2 SNTAGT. The CDR3 is 15 residues long. V dropped 0 bases and J dropped 2 bases, with 9 bases sitting between them.

This clonotype has ten or more counts. CDR3 sequence: CASSTGTGASHEQYF. The DNA of the CDR3 is TGTGCCAGCAGCACCGGGACAGGGGCATCCCACGAGCAGTACTTC. The rearrangement uses TRBV28 and TRBJ2-7; 10 nucleotides line up with TRBD1. The germline V gene encodes CDR1 MDHEN and CDR2 SYDVKM. V lost 6 bases, J lost 5 bases, and 10 bases stayed unmatched. This CDR3 spans 15 amino acids.

In this sample, this clonotype turned up many times. V is TRBV28 and J is TRBJ2-1, with 7 bases lining up with TRBD1. The germline CDR1 and CDR2 sequences are MDHEN and SYDVKM. CDR3 length: 17 residues. J was trimmed by 1 base and V by 7 bases; bases with no gene match: 13. Here the CDR3 DNA reads TGTGCCAGCACCCTAACCCGGACAGGCGCTTCCTACAATGAGCAGTTCTTC. As protein: CASTLTRTGASYNEQFF.

This clonotype showed up many times. The chain is built from TRBV18 and TRBJ1-5; tentatively, D is TRBD1 (5 bases). Trimming shortened V by 5 bases and J by 3 bases, and 11 bases separated the two germline ends. The CDR3 runs to 14 residues. Looked up from germline, CDR1 is KGHSH and CDR2 is LQKENI. Written as DNA, the CDR3 is TGTGCCAGCTCAGCGCAGGGATTCAATCAGCCCCAGCATTTT. Encoded protein: CASSAQGFNQPQHF.

As for this clonotype: A read error may explain this, as a much larger clone is one base away. This chain's CDR3 is CASSRTGNTGELFF. The CDR3 region has the DNA TGTGCCAGCAGCCGGACAGGGAACACCGGGGAGCTGTTTTTT. The J gene is TRBJ2-2, the V gene TRBV7-9, with 7 nucleotides matching TRBD1. The CDR3 consists of 14 residues. J was trimmed by 1 base and V by 5 bases; bases with no gene match: 1. Looked up from germline, CDR1 is SEHNR and CDR2 is FQNEAQ (reference sequence). Full variable domain (rest looked up from reference TRBV7-9 and TRBJ2-2): DTGVSQNPRHKITKRGQNVTFRCDPISEHNRLYWYRQTLGQGPEFLTYFQNEAQLEKSRLLSDRFSAERPKGSFSTLEIQRTEQGDSAMYLCASSRTGNTGELFFGEGSRLTVL.

This clonotype has at least ten counts. The CDR3 sequence is CASSKDRAYEQYF. The CDR3 DNA reads as TGTGCCAGCAGTAAAGACAGAGCCTACGAGCAGTACTTC. This rearrangement joins TRBV2 to TRBJ2-7; possible D gene TRBD1, 5 bases. V was shortened by 5 bases and J by 2 bases, with 10 bases between the two germline ends. Per germline, CDR1 SNHLY and CDR2 FYNNEI. The CDR3 is 13 residues long.

At least ten counts were recorded for this clonotype. This chain joins TRBV3-1 and TRBJ2-7; no reliable D call. Germline lookup yields CDR1 LGHDT and CDR2 YNNKEL (reference sequence). The CDR3 sequence is 12 residues long. V was pared by 1 base and J by 6 bases, with 7 bases between. CDR3 coding DNA: TGTGCCAGCAGCCAAGTGAGGTCCGAGCAGTACTTC. This sequence encodes CASSQVRSEQYF.

This clonotype showed up many times. The chain joins TRBV29-1 to TRBJ2-2; D tentatively fits TRBD1 or TRBD2 (6 bases each). The V end lost 7 bases, the J end lost 0 bases, and 24 bases lay between the germline ends. The CDR3 totals 18 residues. Per germline, CDR1 SQVTM and CDR2 ANQGSEA. In DNA, the CDR3 is TGCAGCGCCGGATGGGCAAAGGGGGGCACAACGAACACCGGGGAGCTGTTTTTT. It yields the protein CSAGWAKGGTTNTGELFF.

In this sample, this clonotype turned up many times. The rearrangement uses TRBV14 and TRBJ2-1; no definite D call. From germline, CDR1 is SGHDN and CDR2 FVKESK. The CDR3 spans 15 residues. V was pared by 1 base and J by 8 bases, with 15 bases between. The CDR3 loop is CASSQVAHYTHEQFF. The DNA for the CDR3 is TGTGCCAGCAGCCAAGTGGCCCACTATACCCATGAGCAGTTCTTC.

This clonotype was recorded at least ten times. The V gene is TRBV7-2, the J gene TRBJ2-3, with D possibly TRBD1 on 6 matching bases. CDR3 length: 15 residues. V gave up 5 bases and J gave up 2 bases, with 14 bases separating them. Germline-derived CDR1 and CDR2 are SGHTA and FQGNSA. CDR3 amino acids: CASSNGQFNTDTQYF. DNA for the CDR3: TGTGCCAGCAGCAACGGACAGTTTAACACAGATACGCAGTATTTT.

Points on this clonotype: A much bigger clone sits one base away, suggesting this may be a read error. The CDR3 reads CSAPGQPCGYTF. CDR3 bases: TGCAGTGCTCCGGGACAGCCGTGTGGCTACACCTTC. The rearrangement uses TRBV20-1 and TRBJ1-2, with 7 bases that match TRBD1. CDR1 DFQATT and CDR2 SNEGSKA come from the germline V gene (reference sequence). The CDR3 is 12 residues long. V trimming: 5 bases; J trimming: 7 bases; junction bases outside the gene matches: 7.

The sample holds many counts of this clonotype. The chain has TRBV20-1 and TRBJ2-3; the match to TRBD2 covers 11 bases. The J segment lost 5 bases and the V segment lost 3 bases, leaving 7 bases of the junction unmatched. This CDR3 has 15 residues. Germline lookup yields CDR1 DFQATT and CDR2 SNEGSKA (reference sequence). CDR3 nucleotides: TGCAGTGCTAGGGGACTAGCGGCAAGGGGAGATACGCAGTATTTT. Its translation: CSARGLAARGDTQYF.

There are many counts of this clonotype. The gene calls are TRBV21-1 and TRBJ1-5; the D call in the table, TRBD1, was not verified against the DNA. TRBV21-1 is annotated as a pseudogene. The CDR3 totals 15 residues. CDR3 in DNA: TGTGCCAGCAGCAAAGAAGGGGACACCAATCAGCCCCAGCATTTT. This translates into CASSKEGDTNQPQHF.